A single sample gave rise to the 28 T cell receptor beta chains below, sequenced in a study of T cell repertoires in cytomegalovirus infection. TCRdb called the reads again in MiXCR, with one record for every CDR3 protein. The table lists hundreds of thousands of distinct CDR3 sequences, 31% of them singletons. Sequenced material: PBMCs. These receptors were collected from a human donor in good health (CMV status not recorded). Some clones in this sample may be carry-over from other donors' samples.

The chain links TRBV27 to TRBJ2-2; D may match TRBD1 or TRBD2 (5 bases each). This CDR3 is 13 amino acids long. The V and J ends lost 5 bases and 7 bases respectively, with 11 bases between them. Germline-derived CDR1 and CDR2 are MNHEY and SMNVEV (reference sequence). The CDR3 region is CASSPLGGGELFF. DNA for the CDR3: TGTGCCAGCAGTCCCCTTGGGGGCGGGGAGCTGTTTTTT.

The J gene is TRBJ1-1, the V gene TRBV20-1; weak D call: TRBD1 (5 bases). V shed 3 bases and J shed 7 bases, with 18 bases lying between them. There are 14 residues in the CDR3. Per the germline V gene, CDR1 is DFQATT and CDR2 is SNEGSKA (reference sequence). The CDR3 reads CSARPRAPIGEAFF. The CDR3 DNA sequence: TGCAGTGCTAGGCCCAGGGCACCCATCGGTGAAGCTTTCTTT.

Concerning this clonotype: A much larger clone differs by one base, so this may be a read error. J is TRBJ1-5 and V is TRBV7-8, with D hard to call. The J call could be wrong; TRBJ2-3 is a better fit for the DNA end. Per germline, CDR1 SGHVS and CDR2 FQNEAQ. This CDR3 is 15 amino acids long. The CDR3 reads CASSFGSDSNQPQYF. CDR3 coding DNA: TGTGCCAGCAGCTTTGGGTCGGATAGCAATCAGCCCCAGTATTTT.

V usage is TRBV12-3 or TRBV12-4 and J usage is TRBJ2-4; 7 nucleotides align to TRBD1. CDR3 length: 13 amino acids. V trimming: 6 bases; J trimming: 8 bases; junction bases outside the gene matches: 7. CDR3 in amino acids: CASRVQGWYIQYF. CDR3 in DNA: TGTGCCAGCAGGGTACAGGGGTGGTACATTCAGTACTTC.

The V gene is TRBV5-4, the J gene TRBJ1-1; tentatively, D is TRBD1 (6 bases). Germline CDR1 is SGHNT and CDR2 is YYREEE (reference sequence). The CDR3 covers 15 residues. Trimming took off 0 bases at V and 6 bases at J, with 15 bases between the two ends. DNA for the CDR3: TGTGCCAGCAGCTTGGCCGTCAGGGGAAACGCTGAAGCTTTCTTT. It is translated as CASSLAVRGNAEAFF.

Points on this clonotype: Without the conserved terminal phenylalanine or tryptophan, this CDR3 likely stems from a read error. The chain carries TRBV6-5 and TRBJ2-1, with D possibly matching TRBD2 (5 bases). V lost 6 bases and J 5 bases, leaving 11 bases between the germline ends. This CDR3 comprises 13 residues. Per germline, CDR1 MNHEY and CDR2 SVGAGI. CDR3 region: CASRRAANNEQFL. The CDR3 bases are TGTGCCAGCAGGCGGGCAGCTAACAATGAGCAGTTCTTG.

The chain carries TRBV24-1 and TRBJ1-1; a weak D match, TRBD1 (5 bases). Germline assignment: CDR1 KGHDR and CDR2 SFDVKD. The CDR3 contains 14 residues. The ends were cut back, 4 bases at V and 1 base at J, with 9 bases in the middle. This CDR3 reads CATSDGGWNTEAFF. CDR3 DNA: TGTGCCACCAGTGACGGGGGGTGGAACACTGAAGCTTTCTTT.

The rearrangement uses TRBV6-8 and TRBJ2-1, with D uncertain. Per the germline V gene, CDR1 is MNHGY and CDR2 is SAAAGT. The CDR3 extends over 15 amino acids. V lost 6 bases to trimming and J lost 6 bases, with 18 bases between them. CDR3 in amino acids: CASRLNPRAGNEQFF. The CDR3 DNA reads TGTGCCAGCAGGCTTAACCCCCGTGCAGGCAATGAGCAGTTCTTC.

This clonotype was recorded a few times. The chain employs TRBV6-5 and TRBJ2-2; D unclear. Per the germline V gene, CDR1 is MNHEY and CDR2 is SVGAGI. Trimming stripped 6 bases from V and 3 bases from J, with 11 bases between. The CDR3 has 14 amino acids. The CDR3 nucleotides are TGTGCCAGCAGACTCCTTAAGGACACCGGGGAGCTGTTTTTT. Protein product: CASRLLKDTGELFF.

This chain uses TRBV6-6 with TRBJ1-2; 7 nucleotides match TRBD1. The trim removed 4 bases at V and 7 bases at J, leaving 6 bases unmatched. Germline V gives CDR1 MNHNY, CDR2 SVGAGI (reference sequence). This CDR3 contains 13 residues. The CDR3 loop is CASSFDRVAGYTF. The CDR3 DNA follows: TGTGCCAGCAGTTTCGACAGGGTAGCTGGCTACACCTTC.

There are many counts of this clonotype. The V call is TRBV7-2, the J call TRBJ1-1; D unclear. This CDR3 is built from 14 residues. V lost 3 bases and J 0 bases, leaving 8 bases between the germline ends. In germline, CDR1 is SGHTA, CDR2 FQGNSA. CDR3 loop: CASSFRVMNTEAFF. The DNA for the CDR3 is TGTGCCAGCAGCTTCAGAGTGATGAACACTGAAGCTTTCTTT.

This clonotype was detected a few times. The V and J genes are TRBV28 and TRBJ2-5, with 11 bases that match TRBD1. V lost 2 bases to trimming and J lost 4 bases; unmatched junction nucleotides: 3. Germline lookup yields CDR1 MDHEN and CDR2 SYDVKM. The CDR3 covers 15 residues. In DNA, the CDR3 is TGTGCCAGCAGTTTAGGACAGGGGGCTGTAGAGACCCAGTACTTC. This translates into CASSLGQGAVETQYF.

The V gene is TRBV14, the J gene TRBJ2-7, with TRBD1 identical over 9 bases. The germline gives CDR1 SGHDN, CDR2 FVKESK. CDR3 length: 13 residues. Trimming cost V 3 bases and J 7 bases; bases outside gene matches: 4. The CDR3: CASSQGTGTEQYF. For the CDR3, the DNA is TGTGCCAGCAGCCAGGGGACAGGGACGGAGCAGTACTTC.

This clonotype was counted only a few times. This rearrangement joins TRBV5-6 to TRBJ2-5, with TRBD2 as a possible D gene (6 bases). In germline, CDR1 is SGHDT, CDR2 YYEEEE. The CDR3 sequence is 15 residues long. V shed 2 bases and J shed 4 bases, with 15 bases lying between them. The CDR3 loop reads CASSFGLSGVETQYF. The DNA of the CDR3 is TGTGCCAGCAGCTTCGGACTTAGCGGAGTAGAGACCCAGTACTTC.

A few counts support this clonotype. The chain links TRBV29-1 to TRBJ2-5; a possible D gene is TRBD1 (6 bases). The V end was cut by 4 bases, the J end by 4 bases, with 16 bases between. This CDR3 spans 14 amino acids. The germline V gene encodes CDR1 SQVTM and CDR2 ANQGSEA. CDR3 bases: TGCAGCGTTGCGATAGGACAGAGTAGAGAGACCCAGTACTTC. Translated: CSVAIGQSRETQYF.

V usage is TRBV5-6 and J usage is TRBJ1-1, with 7 bases fitting TRBD1. The V and J ends lost 3 bases and 0 bases, in that order; junction bases with no gene match: 14. The CDR3 has 18 amino acids. CDR1 and CDR2 from the germline V gene are SGHDT and YYEEEE. CDR3 protein: CASSSRQGLDVVNTEAFF. CDR3 bases: TGTGCCAGCAGCTCAAGACAGGGCCTAGATGTGGTGAACACTGAAGCTTTCTTT. The whole variable domain, remainder taken from reference TRBV5-6 and TRBJ1-1, is DAGVTQSPTHLIKTRGQQVTLRCSPKSGHDTVSWYQQALGQGPQFIFQYYEEEERQRGNFPDRFSGHQFPNYSSELNVNALLLGDSALYLCASSSRQGLDVVNTEAFFGQGTRLTVV.

This chain uses TRBV6-1 with TRBJ1-1; D uncertain. Trimming cost V 0 bases and J 8 bases, with 7 bases left between them. The V gene's germline CDR1 is MNHNS and CDR2 SASEGT. The length of the CDR3 is 12 residues. The CDR3 nucleotides are TGTGCCAGCAGTGAAGCACTTAGCGAAGCTTTCTTT. It encodes CASSEALSEAFF.

This sequence joins TRBV4-2 and TRBJ2-5; D is unresolved. V was clipped by 0 bases and J by 5 bases, with 13 bases between them. Germline lookup yields CDR1 LGHNA and CDR2 YNFKEQ. The CDR3 extends over 15 amino acids. As DNA, the CDR3 is TGTGCCAGCAGCCAAGAAGCTATGGGTAGGGAGACCCAGTACTTC. Amino acids: CASSQEAMGRETQYF.

This clonotype appeared a few times. This chain uses TRBV6-6 with TRBJ2-5, with D perhaps TRBD1 (7 bases). Trimming removed 7 bases at V and 5 bases at J, with 17 bases between. CDR3 length equals 14 residues. Looked up from germline, CDR1 is MNHNY and CDR2 is SVGAGI (reference sequence). The DNA of the CDR3 is TGTGCCAGCAAGAGTGGAGGGGGCCTGGAGACCCAGTACTTC. Its translation is CASKSGGGLETQYF.

In its sample, this clonotype was seen a few times. This chain joins TRBV12-3 or TRBV12-4 and TRBJ1-1; D not resolved. The CDR3 has 13 amino acids. Trimming pared 6 bases from V and 2 bases from J, leaving 10 bases between. CDR3 bases: TGTGCCAGCAGCCCGGTCAGTAACACTGAAGCTTTCTTT. Translation gives CASSPVSNTEAFF.

The V and J genes are TRBV6-1 and TRBJ1-2, with TRBD1 identical over 7 bases. This CDR3 is 15 amino acids long. The V gene end was trimmed by 6 bases and the J gene end by 2 bases; junction bases not matched to a gene: 9. Germline CDR1 and CDR2: MNHNS and SASEGT. The CDR3 here is CASRPGEGANYGYTF. The DNA for the CDR3 is TGTGCCAGCAGGCCGGGGGAGGGGGCGAACTATGGCTACACCTTC.

This clonotype occurred once. V gene TRBV28 combines with J gene TRBJ2-3; 7 positions match TRBD1. The CDR3 contains 15 residues. V gave up 8 bases and J gave up 0 bases; unmatched junction bases: 8. Germline CDR1 reads MDHEN; CDR2 reads SYDVKM. DNA of the CDR3: TGTGCCAGCCAACGGGGACAGTTTAGCACAGATACGCAGTATTTT. Translation gives CASQRGQFSTDTQYF.

For this clonotype: One end of the junction is discordant with germline, which a read error may explain. This chain joins TRBV6-2 or TRBV6-3 and TRBJ2-1; D gene ambiguous. There are 14 residues in the CDR3. In germline, CDR1 is MNHEY, CDR2 SVGEGT. For the CDR3, the DNA is TGTGCCAGCAGCCCTCAGCGTTCCTACGATGAGCAGTTCTTC. Translated: CASSPQRSYDEQFF.

The J gene is TRBJ2-3, the V gene TRBV5-1; 7 bases line up with TRBD1. This CDR3 is built from 17 residues. J was trimmed by 4 bases and V by 1 base; bases with no gene match: 12. Germline V CDR1 and CDR2: SGHRS, YFSETQ. The CDR3 region is CASSLTLSTGWADTQYF. The CDR3 region has the DNA TGCGCCAGCAGCTTGACGCTCTCGACAGGGTGGGCAGATACGCAGTATTTT.

About this clonotype: Likely a read error: the CDR3 ends without its conserved phenylalanine or tryptophan. The chain links TRBV27 to TRBJ2-1; a weak D match, TRBD1 (5 bases). The V gene lost 5 bases and the J gene lost 3 bases, with 14 bases spanning the gap. This CDR3 region has 15 residues. Germline-derived CDR1 and CDR2 are MNHEY and SMNVEV (reference sequence). This CDR3 reads CASSPLQGFYNEQFL. DNA for the CDR3: TGTGCCAGCAGTCCCCTGCAGGGCTTCTACAATGAGCAGTTCTTA.

This clonotype has ten or more counts. The chain carries TRBV11-2 and TRBJ2-3, with 7 bases that match TRBD1. CDR1 SGHAT and CDR2 FQNNGV come from the germline V gene. The CDR3 length is 18 residues. Trimming took 1 base from V and 0 from J; bases not matched to a gene: 10. The DNA for the CDR3 is TGTGCCAGCAGCTTAGGGCCGACAGGGAGCCGCAGCACAGATACGCAGTATTTT. Translating gives CASSLGPTGSRSTDTQYF.

The chain employs TRBV11-2 and TRBJ2-3, with 8 bases that match TRBD2. Per the germline V gene, CDR1 is SGHAT and CDR2 is FQNNGV. There are 15 residues in the CDR3. The V and J ends lost 5 bases and 4 bases, in that order; junction bases with no gene match: 8. The CDR3 sequence is CASSLIAGRPDTQYF. The CDR3 DNA is TGTGCCAGCAGCCTCATAGCGGGGAGGCCAGATACGCAGTATTTT.

The chain carries TRBV7-2 and TRBJ1-6; D is unresolved. In germline, CDR1 is SGHTA, CDR2 FQGNSA. Trimming cost V 1 base and J 6 bases, with 7 bases left between them. The CDR3 runs 14 residues. For the CDR3, the DNA is TGTGCCAGCAGCTTAGGTCCTGGTAATTCACCCCTCCACTTT. Its protein product is CASSLGPGNSPLHF.